Listed below are T cell receptor beta chains from one sample, sequenced in a study of OX40 agonist ivuxolimab in advanced cancers. This table comes from immunoSEQ multiplex PCR, and its TCRdb copy is limited to in-frame clones, with some not included. Seen here are roughly 37,000 clones, 74% observed once, and the top ten hold less than 20%. Sequencing used CD4+ or CD8+ T cells sorted from blood, obtained in a trial of the OX40 agonist ivuxolimab. The receptors shown here come from an adult with an advanced solid tumor such as melanoma, head and neck, liver or kidney cancer. Both conserved end residues are part of each CDR3. A D gene is named only where the DNA matches it firmly. Size is stated for part of the rows, as once, few or many counts, or as a class when the clone is expanded.

v_call	d_call	j_call	clone_size	cdr3_aa	cdr3_nt
TRBV5-4	TRBD2	TRBJ2-1	.	CASSRGLAGGEQFF	TGTGCCAGCAGCCGTGGACTAGCGGGGGGAGAGCAGTTCTTC
TRBV7-9	.	TRBJ1-4	.	CASSPEGHQREKLFF	TGTGCCAGCAGCCCAGAGGGACATCAACGGGAAAAACTGTTTTTT
TRBV11-2	.	TRBJ1-3	.	CASSLEATGTFRNTIYF	TGTGCCAGCAGCTTAGAAGCGACAGGAACGTTTAGAAACACCATATATTTT
TRBV9	TRBD1	TRBJ1-4	.	CASSPLGTGLLFNEKLFF	TGTGCCAGCAGCCCCCTCGGGACAGGGCTTCTCTTTAATGAAAAACTGTTTTTT
TRBV7-9	.	TRBJ2-1	.	CASSFGVEQFF	TGTGCCAGCAGCTTTGGCGTTGAGCAGTTCTTC
TRBV28	TRBD1	TRBJ1-5	.	CASSSSGGASNQPQHF	TGTGCCAGCAGTTCTTCAGGGGGCGCGAGCAATCAGCCCCAGCATTTT
TRBV5-8	TRBD1	TRBJ1-2	.	CASSPGQRPNYGYTF	TGTGCCAGCAGTCCGGGACAGCGGCCTAACTATGGCTACACCTTC
TRBV6-1	.	TRBJ2-7	.	CASSEFRSYEQYF	TGTGCCAGCAGTGAATTTCGGTCCTACGAGCAGTACTTC
TRBV6-5	.	TRBJ1-5	few	CASSPDMGQPQHF	TGTGCCAGCAGTCCGGACATGGGTCAGCCCCAGCATTTT
TRBV6-1	TRBD1	TRBJ1-4	.	CASSEAPGQGPYGEKLFF	TGTGCCAGCAGTGAAGCGCCAGGACAGGGACCTTATGGGGAAAAACTGTTTTTT
TRBV5-5	.	TRBJ1-1	.	CASLQLMNTEAFF	TGTGCCAGCCTGCAGCTAATGAACACTGAAGCTTTCTTT
TRBV27	.	TRBJ2-3	.	CASSLLVGSDTQYF	TGTGCCAGCAGTTTACTAGTGGGCTCAGATACGCAGTATTTT
TRBV4-1	TRBD1	TRBJ1-1	once	CASSQGSTGQMNTEAFF	TGCGCCAGCAGCCAAGGATCGACGGGACAGATGAACACTGAAGCTTTCTTT
TRBV6-1	TRBD1	TRBJ1-2	.	CASSEAQTGYYGYTF	TGTGCCAGCAGTGAAGCGCAGACAGGGTACTATGGCTACACCTTC
TRBV6-1	TRBD1	TRBJ2-7	.	CASSGVMGQGFPYEQYF	TGTGCCAGCAGTGGGGTGATGGGACAGGGGTTTCCCTACGAGCAGTACTTC
TRBV19	TRBD1	TRBJ1-2	.	CASSTWTGLSYTF	TGTGCCAGTAGTACCTGGACAGGGCTAAGCTACACCTTC
TRBV29-1	.	TRBJ2-4	.	CSVGPSTDGKNIQYF	TGCAGCGTTGGGCCATCGACAGACGGCAAAAACATTCAGTACTTC
TRBV5-1	.	TRBJ2-1	.	CASKFRGGIDYNEQFF	TGCGCCAGCAAATTTAGGGGGGGTATTGACTACAATGAGCAGTTCTTC
TRBV6-1	.	TRBJ1-5	.	CASSESGGFVRQPQHF	TGTGCCAGCAGTGAATCTGGAGGGTTCGTCCGTCAGCCCCAGCATTTT
TRBV18	.	TRBJ1-5	.	CASSPIPVDNQPQHF	TGTGCCAGCTCACCAATACCCGTGGACAATCAGCCCCAGCATTTT
TRBV5-1	.	TRBJ2-5	few	CASRGEETQYF	TGCGCCAGCAGGGGAGAAGAGACCCAGTACTTC
TRBV30	TRBD1	TRBJ2-3	.	CAWSLTRDREYF	TGTGCCTGGAGTCTTACCCGGGACAGGGAGTATTTT
TRBV6-1	.	TRBJ1-1	few	CASSETSTGYTEAFF	TGTGCCAGCAGCGAAACCAGCACAGGGTACACTGAAGCTTTCTTT
TRBV2	.	TRBJ1-6	.	CASSGAGVPYNSPLHF	TGTGCCAGCAGTGGGGCAGGGGTTCCCTATAATTCACCCCTCCACTTT
TRBV30	.	TRBJ1-1	.	CAWSRTENTEAFF	TGTGCCTGGAGCAGGACGGAGAACACTGAAGCTTTCTTT
TRBV6-1	TRBD2	TRBJ2-1	.	CASSEGLAGIGEQFF	TGTGCCAGCAGTGAAGGACTAGCGGGGATTGGTGAGCAGTTCTTC
TRBV18	.	TRBJ1-5	.	CASSRDGGQPQHF	TGTGCCAGCTCAAGAGACGGGGGGCAGCCCCAGCATTTT
TRBV7-3	.	TRBJ1-6	.	CASSRNSYNSPLHF	TGTGCCAGCAGCCGTAACTCCTATAATTCACCCCTCCACTTT
TRBV9	.	TRBJ1-2	.	CASSVGGIRQGGYTF	TGTGCCAGCAGCGTAGGAGGGATAAGACAAGGCGGCTACACCTTC
TRBV10-3	TRBD1	TRBJ1-1	.	CAISKTGPMNTEAFF	TGTGCCATCAGTAAGACAGGGCCCATGAACACTGAAGCTTTCTTT
TRBV30	TRBD2	TRBJ2-1	.	CAWAGLAGEQFF	TGTGCCTGGGCAGGACTAGCGGGTGAGCAGTTCTTC
TRBV7-9	.	TRBJ1-3	.	CASSSPGRVSSGNTIYF	TGTGCCAGCAGCTCCCCTGGGAGGGTAAGCTCTGGAAACACCATATATTTT
TRBV15	TRBD1	TRBJ1-5	.	CATSLERGLEQPQHF	TGTGCCACCAGCTTAGAGAGGGGGCTAGAGCAGCCCCAGCATTTT
TRBV9	.	TRBJ1-1	.	CASSVGGWDTEAFF	TGTGCCAGCAGCGTAGGGGGATGGGACACTGAAGCTTTCTTT
TRBV7-2	TRBD1	TRBJ1-5	.	CASSLAGTGVRQPQHF	TGTGCCAGCAGCTTAGCGGGGACAGGGGTACGTCAGCCCCAGCATTTT
TRBV10-3	TRBD2	TRBJ2-3	.	CATSLAGAGDTQYF	TGTGCCACAAGCCTAGCGGGGGCGGGAGATACGCAGTATTTT
TRBV28	.	TRBJ1-2	few	CASKQGLLFYGYTF	TGTGCCAGCAAACAGGGATTACTATTCTATGGCTACACCTTC
TRBV11-3	TRBD1	TRBJ2-5	.	CASSPDREETQYF	TGTGCCAGCAGCCCGGACAGGGAAGAGACCCAGTACTTC
TRBV18	.	TRBJ2-5	.	CASSSKPQETQYF	TGTGCCAGCTCATCGAAACCTCAAGAGACCCAGTACTTC
TRBV10-3	.	TRBJ2-3	.	CAISESTTDTQYF	TGTGCCATCAGTGAGTCGACTACAGATACGCAGTATTTT
TRBV11-2	.	TRBJ1-3	.	CASSLNPVISGNTIYF	TGTGCCAGCAGCTTAAATCCGGTGATCTCTGGAAACACCATATATTTT
TRBV7-2	.	TRBJ1-2	.	CASRRKLQLGSYGYTF	TGTGCCAGCAGACGAAAACTCCAGCTGGGGAGCTATGGCTACACCTTC
TRBV5-1	.	TRBJ2-5	.	CASSLSFNRPQETQYF	TGCGCCAGCAGCTTAAGTTTCAACAGGCCCCAAGAGACCCAGTACTTC
TRBV6-5	.	TRBJ2-3	once	CASSQGGNTDTQYF	TGTGCCAGCAGCCAGGGGGGTAACACAGATACGCAGTATTTT
TRBV6-5	TRBD1	TRBJ1-2	.	CASSLQGAYGYTF	TGTGCCAGCAGCTTACAGGGGGCCTATGGCTACACCTTC
TRBV2	.	TRBJ1-1	.	CASSLQGETEAFF	TGTGCCAGCAGCTTACAGGGAGAGACTGAAGCTTTCTTT
TRBV27	.	TRBJ2-1	few	CASSLQAIGNEQFF	TGTGCCAGCAGTTTACAGGCCATCGGCAATGAGCAGTTCTTC
TRBV27	.	TRBJ1-2	.	CASSLSTSNYGYTF	TGTGCCAGCAGTTTATCGACAAGTAACTATGGCTACACCTTC
TRBV5-1	.	TRBJ2-3	.	CASSQTASTDTQYF	TGCGCCAGCAGCCAGACAGCTAGCACAGATACGCAGTATTTT
TRBV29-1	.	TRBJ2-5	once	CSVEGGWETQYF	TGCAGCGTTGAAGGAGGGTGGGAGACCCAGTACTTC
TRBV7-9	.	TRBJ1-2	once	CASSLETSGAYGYTF	TGTGCCAGCAGCTTAGAGACTTCCGGGGCCTATGGCTACACCTTC
TRBV18	.	TRBJ2-1	.	CASSPTQSGVSNEQFF	TGTGCCAGCTCACCAACGCAGTCAGGGGTCAGCAATGAGCAGTTCTTC
TRBV19	.	TRBJ1-1	.	CATEGEDEAFF	TGTGCCACGGAGGGTGAGGATGAAGCTTTCTTT
TRBV7-2	.	TRBJ1-2	.	CASSLGRGWGYTF	TGTGCCAGCAGCTTAGGCCGGGGTTGGGGCTACACCTTC
TRBV7-8	.	TRBJ2-2	.	CASSLGELFF	TGTGCCAGCAGCCTGGGGGAGCTGTTTTTT
TRBV6-1	.	TRBJ1-1	.	CASREGVRAEAFF	TGTGCCAGCAGAGAAGGGGTTCGGGCTGAAGCTTTCTTT
TRBV28	.	TRBJ1-6	.	CASSLTTINSPLHF	TGTGCCAGCAGTTTAACGACTATTAATTCACCCCTCCACTTT